This TCR beta chain was sequenced during a study of T cells in Graves' hyperthyroidism and ophthalmopathy. Study conclusions and caveats: Most thyroid clonotypes with frequency above 0.001 were detected in blood. Ophthalmopathy was separated from stable hyperthyroidism by a 13 V-J model.

The CDR3 consists of 14 residues. With 6 bases clipped from V and 6 bases from J, the junction kept 3 bases outside the gene matches. Germline V gene lookup returns CDR1 MNHNS and CDR2 SASEGT. This clonotype was recorded many times. Its antigen is not known. The source material, RNA transcripts, was used to amplify TCR beta CDR3 regions. A set of HTBI primers served as the primers for a first-round RT-PCR of the TCR CDR3. MiXCR was run by TCRdb on the multiplex PCR reads, yielding one entry per CDR3 protein. The profile shows around 400,000 distinct CDR3 sequences, around 13% of them singletons. An absence of ophthalmopathy progression within 18 months meant stable Graves' hyperthyroidism. Exclusion followed for patients with uncontrolled infection, other autoimmune disease, pregnancy or lactation.

The clonotype comes from a woman between 18 and 29 years old with Graves' hyperthyroidism. The V and J genes are TRBV6-1 and TRBJ2-2; 11 bases agree with TRBD1. Sequencing used blood. The CDR3 is CASRGQGAPGELFF. CDR3 nucleotide sequence: TGTGCCAGCAGAGGACAGGGGGCGCCCGGGGAGCTGTTTTTT.